Presented here are 23 T cell receptor beta chains from one specimen sequenced in a study of blood T cell repertoires in COVID-19. This table comes from immunoSEQ multiplex PCR, and its TCRdb copy is limited to in-frame clones, with some not included. This sample has 150,000 to 200,000 clones, with roughly nine tenths found just once. Sequencing was done on a sample of peripheral blood. The receptors originated from a man in his sixties with active or convalescent COVID-19.

The chain employs TRBV19 and TRBJ1-6; 7 nucleotides align to TRBD1. V lost 5 bases and J lost 9; bases outside the gene matches: 10. Per the germline V gene, CDR1 is LNHDA and CDR2 is SQIVND (reference sequence). CDR3 size: 15 residues. The CDR3 coding sequence is TGTGCCAGTAGTCCGCAGACAGGGACGCGTTCACCCCTCCACTTT. It specifies CASSPQTGTRSPLHF.

The chain is built from TRBV13 and TRBJ1-1; D remains ambiguous. The V end was cut by 4 bases, the J end by 1 base, with 13 bases between. The CDR3 loop spans 15 amino acids. In germline, CDR1 is PRHDT, CDR2 FYEKMQ (reference sequence). CDR3 region: CASSSVGGGNTEAFF. The CDR3 region has the DNA TGTGCCAGCAGCTCGGTGGGCGGAGGGAACACTGAAGCTTTCTTT.

The chain couples TRBV29-1 to TRBJ2-2; 9 nucleotides agree with TRBD1. CDR3 length: 13 amino acids. Germline CDR1 SQVTM, CDR2 ANQGSEA. V lost 4 bases to trimming and J lost 6 bases; unmatched junction nucleotides: 3. CDR3 nucleotide sequence: TGCAGCGTTGGAGGGACAGGGCCCGGGGAGCTGTTTTTT. Protein sequence: CSVGGTGPGELFF.

This chain connects TRBV7-2 to TRBJ1-2, with 7 bases identical to TRBD1. This CDR3 is built from 16 residues. J lost 7 bases, V lost 1 base, and 12 bases had no gene match. The V gene's germline CDR1 is SGHTA and CDR2 FQGNSA. The CDR3 bases are TGTGCCAGCAGCTTAGTCGGGGTCACAGGGGAGATTGGCTACACCTTC. Amino acid sequence: CASSLVGVTGEIGYTF.

There are a few counts of this clone. The chain has TRBV7-9 and TRBJ1-3; 9 bases fit TRBD1. The CDR3 runs 16 residues. The V gene end was trimmed by 0 bases and the J gene end by 4 bases; junction bases not matched to a gene: 4. Germline V CDR1 and CDR2: SEHNR, FQNEAQ (reference sequence). CDR3 sequence: CASSLAPGQGGNTIYF. Here the CDR3 DNA reads TGTGCCAGCAGCTTAGCGCCGGGACAGGGAGGAAACACCATATATTTT.

V gene TRBV4-1 combines with J gene TRBJ1-6, with 11 bases lining up with TRBD1. The germline CDR1 and CDR2 sequences are MGHRA and YSYEKL. Germline trimming cut 4 bases from V and 8 bases from J; bases unmatched to any gene: 4. This CDR3 spans 15 amino acids. The CDR3 nucleotides read TGCGCCAGCAGCCGGACAGGGGGCGTCGATTCACCCCTCCACTTT. Translating it yields CASSRTGGVDSPLHF.

The chain carries TRBV27 and TRBJ1-1; TRBD1 might be the D (5 bases). The CDR3 spans 18 residues. Trimming cost V 5 bases and J 4 bases, with 26 bases left between them. Germline CDR1 MNHEY, CDR2 SMNVEV (reference sequence). CDR3 DNA sequence: TGTGCCAGCAGTAAATACAACCAGGGATTGGGAGGAGGCACTGAAGCTTTCTTT. Its protein product is CASSKYNQGLGGGTEAFF.

The V and J genes are TRBV10-3 and TRBJ2-2, with 8 bases matching TRBD2. The CDR3 has 15 residues. V lost 2 bases and J lost 3; bases outside the gene matches: 2. Germline V gives CDR1 ENHRY, CDR2 SYGVKD. CDR3 DNA sequence: TGTGCCATCAGTGAGGGACTAGCAGACACCGGGGAGCTGTTTTTT. It translates to CAISEGLADTGELFF.

The rearrangement uses TRBV5-4 and TRBJ1-2; D perhaps matches TRBD1 (6 bases). The CDR3 spans 15 residues. The germline CDR1 and CDR2 sequences are SGHNT and YYREEE (reference sequence). Trimming stripped 4 bases from V and 4 bases from J, with 17 bases between. CDR3 bases: TGTGCCAGCAGCGGGGGAGGGAACAGGGCCTATGGCTACACCTTC. As protein: CASSGGGNRAYGYTF.

The rearrangement joins TRBV5-1 to TRBJ2-3; D is unclear. The germline V and J ends were trimmed by 0 bases and 1 base, with 6 bases remaining between them. This CDR3 spans 14 amino acids. Germline CDR1 reads SGHRS; CDR2 reads YFSETQ. This chain's CDR3 is CASSLAGRTDTQYF. The CDR3 bases are TGCGCCAGCAGCTTGGCGGGTCGCACAGATACGCAGTATTTT.

This clone showed up just once. This rearrangement joins TRBV20-1 to TRBJ1-4; D unresolved. Germline V gives CDR1 DFQATT, CDR2 SNEGSKA (reference sequence). With 3 bases removed from V and 8 bases from J, the gap between germline ends came to 16 bases. This CDR3 is 14 amino acids long. Here the CDR3 DNA reads TGCAGTGCTAGTATGTCTCGGGGAGGGGAAAAACTGTTTTTT. It specifies CSASMSRGGEKLFF.

The CDR3, as DNA: TGCGCCAGCAGCCTGAGAGAACCTAGCACAGATACGCAGTATTTT. Translated: CASSLREPSTDTQYF. The V and J genes are TRBV5-1 and TRBJ2-3; no clear D gene. CDR1 is SGHRS, CDR2 YFSETQ, per germline. Between the trimmed V and J ends, which lost 4 bases and 0 bases, there was a span of 12 bases. This CDR3 has 15 amino acids.

This clone showed up just a few times. The gene calls are TRBV3-1 (or the pseudogene TRBV3-2) and TRBJ2-7; TRBD2 might be the D (5 bases). This CDR3 is 13 amino acids long. V gave up 1 base and J gave up 6 bases, with 10 bases separating them. Germline CDR1 LGHDT, CDR2 YNNKEL (reference sequence). The CDR3 here is CASSQALEGEQYF. As DNA, the CDR3 is TGTGCCAGCAGCCAAGCTCTTGAGGGCGAGCAGTACTTC.

The V call is TRBV7-9, the J call TRBJ2-3; weak D call: TRBD1 (6 bases). This CDR3 is built from 16 residues. Trimming stripped 5 bases from V and 2 bases from J, with 17 bases between. CDR1 and CDR2 from the germline V gene are SEHNR and FQNEAQ (reference sequence). The CDR3: CASSIQGPLHTDTQYF. In nucleotides, the CDR3 is TGTGCCAGCAGCATCCAGGGGCCGTTACACACAGATACGCAGTATTTT. The variable domain in full, with the rest retrieved from reference TRBV7-9 and TRBJ2-3, is DTGVSQNPRHKITKRGQNVTFRCDPISEHNRLYWYRQTLGQGPEFLTYFQNEAQLEKSRLLSDRFSAERPKGSFSTLEIQRTEQGDSAMYLCASSIQGPLHTDTQYFGPGTRLTVL.

The CDR3, as DNA: TGTGCCAGTAGTGATAGTGTTGTGTCAGATACGCAGTATTTT. It is translated as CASSDSVVSDTQYF. The chain couples TRBV19 to TRBJ2-3; D uncertain. Germline V gives CDR1 LNHDA, CDR2 SQIVND (reference sequence). Trimming cost V 5 bases and J 4 bases, with 13 bases left between them. The CDR3 is 14 residues long.

The count of this clone is one. The chain links TRBV7-6 to TRBJ2-6; 8 bases map to TRBD2. Germline trimming cut 4 bases from V and 2 bases from J; bases unmatched to any gene: 10. The length of the CDR3 is 18 residues. CDR1 SGHVS and CDR2 FNYEAQ come from the germline V gene. The CDR3 loop reads CASSSLEGSGAGANVLTF. The CDR3 nucleotides are TGTGCCAGCAGCTCCCTCGAGGGTAGCGGGGCTGGGGCCAACGTCCTGACTTTC.

The chain carries TRBV6-2 or TRBV6-3 and TRBJ1-5; 8 bases are shared with TRBD1. Germline values: CDR1 MNHEY, CDR2 SVGEGT. The V and J ends lost 5 bases and 4 bases, in that order; junction bases with no gene match: 10. This CDR3 has 16 amino acids. Here the CDR3 reads CASSHLGGQENQPQHF. The CDR3 DNA reads as TGTGCCAGCAGTCACCTGGGGGGACAGGAGAATCAGCCCCAGCATTTT.

The chain recombines TRBV29-1 with TRBJ1-4; TRBD1 aligns across 9 bases. Germline CDR1 is SQVTM and CDR2 is ANQGSEA. The CDR3 sequence is 13 residues long. The J segment lost 8 bases and the V segment lost 3 bases, leaving 4 bases of the junction unmatched. In nucleotides, the CDR3 is TGCAGCGTTGAGGACAGGGGTCAGGAAAAACTGTTTTTT. It codes for CSVEDRGQEKLFF.

The CDR3 reads CASSRAGEGTDTQYF. The CDR3 DNA is TGTGCCAGCAGTAGAGCTGGAGAGGGCACAGATACGCAGTATTTT. This chain uses TRBV6-5 with TRBJ2-3; D ambiguous. The germline V and J ends were trimmed by 5 bases and 1 base, with 13 bases remaining between them. The CDR3 loop spans 15 amino acids. CDR1 is MNHEY, CDR2 SVGAGI, per germline.

V is TRBV21-1 and J is TRBJ1-5; the table assigns TRBD1, which was not confirmed against the DNA. TRBV21-1 is given as a pseudogene. The CDR3 totals 19 residues. The CDR3 sequence is CASKPPRTAVLGSNQPQHF. CDR3 nucleotides: TGTGCCAGCAAACCTCCCAGGACAGCGGTATTGGGTAGCAATCAGCCCCAGCATTTT.

The chain employs TRBV6-2 or TRBV6-3 and TRBJ2-7; 8 bases fit TRBD1. The V gene's germline CDR1 is MNHEY and CDR2 SVGEGT. V lost 6 bases and J lost 2; bases outside the gene matches: 6. The CDR3 runs to 14 residues. The CDR3 loop reads CASSPDRETYEQYF. CDR3 DNA sequence: TGTGCCAGCAGCCCGGACAGGGAGACCTACGAGCAGTACTTC.

V is TRBV5-1 and J is TRBJ2-5, with 7 bases aligning to TRBD1. V shed 0 bases, J shed 2 bases, and the junction held 4 bases outside the gene matches. This CDR3 is 15 amino acids long. Per the germline V gene, CDR1 is SGHRS and CDR2 is YFSETQ. This chain's CDR3 is CASSLGGTAQETQYF. The DNA for the CDR3 is TGCGCCAGCAGCTTGGGGGGGACAGCTCAAGAGACCCAGTACTTC.

This rearrangement joins TRBV19 to TRBJ1-2, with TRBD1 as a possible D gene (5 bases). The CDR3 runs to 15 residues. V was pared by 7 bases and J by 0 bases, with 15 bases between. Per the germline V gene, CDR1 is LNHDA and CDR2 is SQIVND (reference sequence). The CDR3 protein is CASIAGKIANYGYTF. The CDR3 DNA reads TGTGCCAGTATCGCAGGGAAGATTGCTAACTATGGCTACACCTTC. Supplemented by reference TRBV19 and TRBJ1-2, the full variable domain reads DGGITQSPKYLFRKEGQNVTLSCEQNLNHDAMYWYRQDPGQGLRLIYYSQIVNDFQKGDIAEGYSVSREKKESFPLTVTSAQKNPTAFYLCASIAGKIANYGYTFGSGTRLTVV.